A single sample gave rise to the 3 T cell receptor beta chains below, sequenced in a study of T cells in Graves' hyperthyroidism and ophthalmopathy. There were TCR beta CDR3 regions amplified from RNA transcripts. The TCR CDR3 was amplified in a first-round RT-PCR using the HTBI primer set. One entry per CDR3 protein results from TCRdb running MiXCR on the multiplex PCR reads. The sample records about 720,000 distinct CDR3 sequences, roughly 17% being singletons. The sequenced sample consisted of blood. These receptor sequences come from a man between 18 and 29 years old with Graves' hyperthyroidism.

This clonotype was recorded many times. The genes are TRBV7-3 and TRBJ2-4; no definite D call. V lost 5 bases and J lost 2, with 10 bases in between. The germline gives CDR1 SGHTA, CDR2 FQGTGA. The length of the CDR3 is 14 residues. The CDR3 coding sequence is TGTGCCAGCAGCCCCCCCGGATCCAAAAACATTCAGTACTTC. This encodes CASSPPGSKNIQYF.

This clonotype appeared many times. The chain is built from TRBV3-1 and TRBJ2-7; D is uncertain. CDR1 and CDR2 (germline): LGHDT, YNNKEL (reference sequence). The CDR3 is made up of 12 amino acids. Trimming pared 2 bases from V and 3 bases from J, leaving 5 bases between. CDR3 nucleotide sequence: TGTGCCAGCAGCCAACGAAACTACGAGCAGTACTTC. Amino acids: CASSQRNYEQYF.

This clonotype was detected only a few times. The J gene is TRBJ1-4, the V gene TRBV6-1; possibly TRBD1 for D (5 bases). CDR3 length equals 15 residues. V lost 8 bases and J lost 0, with 13 bases in between. Germline values: CDR1 MNHNS, CDR2 SASEGT. The CDR3 DNA is TGTGCCAGCTCAACCCGGACAACAACTAATGAAAAACTGTTTTTT. Translated, it gives CASSTRTTTNEKLFF.